This entry lists 6 T cell receptor beta chains sequenced from one sample in a study of cytomegalovirus exposure and HLA in healthy donors. PCR involved 60 Vbeta and 13 Jbeta primers. The method was immunoSEQ multiplex PCR; TCRdb's version includes in-frame clones alone and lacks a portion of them. Here the sample spans about 140,000 clones, 70% to 80% being singletons. The material sequenced was PBMCs. These receptors all come from a man aged 40-50 years in good health and CMV-seropositive.

Only a few counts were recorded for this clone. The rearrangement uses TRBV7-9 and TRBJ1-2; 9 bases agree with TRBD1. The CDR3 is made up of 14 amino acids. The germline V gene has CDR1 SEHNR and CDR2 FQNEAQ (reference sequence). V shed 6 bases and J 7 bases; nucleotides not matched to a gene: 9. The CDR3 here is CASRETGGARGYTF. The CDR3 DNA reads TGTGCCAGCAGAGAAACAGGGGGCGCACGTGGCTACACCTTC. The full variable domain, its missing parts supplied by reference TRBV7-9 and TRBJ1-2, is DTGVSQNPRHKITKRGQNVTFRCDPISEHNRLYWYRQTLGQGPEFLTYFQNEAQLEKSRLLSDRFSAERPKGSFSTLEIQRTEQGDSAMYLCASRETGGARGYTFGSGTRLTVV.

As regards this clone: Relative to the germline gene, one junction end is altered; a read error may explain this. This rearrangement joins TRBV7-7 to TRBJ2-1; no firm D call. In germline, CDR1 is SSHAT, CDR2 FNYEAQ (reference sequence). The CDR3 consists of 13 residues. CDR3 protein: CASSLSVNNEQFF. Written as DNA, the CDR3 is TGTGCTAGCAGCTTGTCCGTTAACAATGAGCAGTTCTTC.

The rearrangement uses TRBV7-2 and TRBJ2-2; the D gene is possibly TRBD2 (6 bases). V lost 5 bases, J lost 1 base, and 11 bases lay in between. Germline V gene lookup returns CDR1 SGHTA and CDR2 FQGNSA. The CDR3 consists of 15 residues. CDR3 DNA: TGTGCCAGCAGCCTACTTAGCGGGAACACCGGGGAGCTGTTTTTT. It specifies CASSLLSGNTGELFF. The entire variable domain, with the rest obtained from reference TRBV7-2 and TRBJ2-2, is as follows: GAGVSQSPSNKVTEKGKDVELRCDPISGHTALYWYRQSLGQGLEFLIYFQGNSAPDKSGLPSDRFSAERTGGSVSTLTIQRTQQEDSAVYLCASSLLSGNTGELFFGEGSRLTVL.

The chain combines TRBV30 with TRBJ1-6; tentative D call: TRBD1 (5 bases). V shed 4 bases and J shed 8 bases, with 18 bases lying between them. The germline CDR1 and CDR2 sequences are GTSNPN and SVGIG (reference sequence). This CDR3 is 15 amino acids long. CDR3 in DNA: TGTGCCTGGACTGGTTCCCCCACCAGGGATTCACCCCTCCACTTT. Protein: CAWTGSPTRDSPLHF. Complete variable domain (other parts from reference TRBV30 and TRBJ1-6): SQTIHQWPATLVQPVGSPLSLECTVEGTSNPNLYWYRQAAGRGLQLLFYSVGIGQISSEVPQNLSASRPQDRQFILSSKKLLLSDSGFYLCAWTGSPTRDSPLHFGNGTRLTVT.

Only a few counts were recorded for this clone. The rearrangement uses TRBV5-4 and TRBJ2-7; tentatively, D is TRBD2 (5 bases). The germline gives CDR1 SGHNT, CDR2 YYREEE (reference sequence). Trimming cost V 5 bases and J 5 bases, with 11 bases left between them. There are 12 residues in the CDR3. CDR3 bases: TGTGCCAGCAGGAAACCGGGAAACGAGCAGTACTTC. As protein: CASRKPGNEQYF.

This clone was seen a handful of times. V usage is TRBV30 and J usage is TRBJ2-5; 8 bases align to TRBD2. This CDR3 region has 16 residues. After removal of 3 bases from V and 4 bases from J, the junction contained 13 bases not matched to a gene. Per germline, CDR1 GTSNPN and CDR2 SVGIG (reference sequence). The chain's CDR3 is CAWRGVRISGRETQYF. CDR3 bases: TGTGCCTGGAGGGGTGTCAGGATAAGCGGGAGAGAGACCCAGTACTTC.